This TCR beta chain was found in a study of blood T cell repertoires in COVID-19. Study-level background: COVID-19 samples, acute and convalescent, were from the United States, Italy and Spain.

Measured with immunoSEQ multiplex PCR; TCRdb has only the in-frame clones, and not every one. The top ten clones hold roughly 6.2% of a sample with roughly 220,000 clones, around 84% of them seen once. This CDR3 is 13 amino acids long. The V gene's germline CDR1 is SGHTA and CDR2 FQGTGA. Trimming took 6 bases from V and 4 from J, leaving 7 bases between them. This chain uses TRBV7-3 with TRBJ1-6; tentative D call: TRBD1 (5 bases). This receptor was identified in a woman aged 40 to 50 who had recovered from COVID-19. Sequenced sample: PBMCs or T cells enriched from blood (not recorded which). CDR3 coding DNA: TGTGCCAGCAGTAGGGGTTATAATTCACCCCTCCACTTT. Its translation is CASSRGYNSPLHF.